This T cell receptor (beta chain) was captured by sequencing in a study of blood T cells in healthy people across ages. Study findings and constraints: Per million T cells, TCR beta diversity dropped about linearly as age rose. Both higher diversity and more naive CD4+ cells marked long-lived donors when set against aged donors.

Note on this clonotype: Its antigen is still unknown.

For the second PCR, which ran for roughly 7 to 11 cycles, a sample-barcoded 5' primer and a J-beta primer mix were used. Each TCR beta cDNA got a 12-nucleotide random molecular identifier. In TCRdb, the 5' RACE reads were re-called with MiXCR into one record per CDR3 protein. In the table there are 700,000 to 900,000 distinct CDR3 sequences, roughly 50% of which are singletons. Material: blood. This sequence was found in a man older than 75 in good health.

The CDR3 DNA follows: TGTGCCAGCAGCTTAGCGAGGGGGGCAGGCGAGCAGTACTTC. Translation: CASSLARGAGEQYF. The chain employs TRBV7-9 and TRBJ2-7; possibly TRBD1 or TRBD2 for D (6 bases each). Trimming pared 0 bases from V and 6 bases from J, leaving 12 bases between. This CDR3 region has 14 residues. Germline V gene sequence: CDR1 SEHNR, CDR2 FQNEAQ (reference sequence).